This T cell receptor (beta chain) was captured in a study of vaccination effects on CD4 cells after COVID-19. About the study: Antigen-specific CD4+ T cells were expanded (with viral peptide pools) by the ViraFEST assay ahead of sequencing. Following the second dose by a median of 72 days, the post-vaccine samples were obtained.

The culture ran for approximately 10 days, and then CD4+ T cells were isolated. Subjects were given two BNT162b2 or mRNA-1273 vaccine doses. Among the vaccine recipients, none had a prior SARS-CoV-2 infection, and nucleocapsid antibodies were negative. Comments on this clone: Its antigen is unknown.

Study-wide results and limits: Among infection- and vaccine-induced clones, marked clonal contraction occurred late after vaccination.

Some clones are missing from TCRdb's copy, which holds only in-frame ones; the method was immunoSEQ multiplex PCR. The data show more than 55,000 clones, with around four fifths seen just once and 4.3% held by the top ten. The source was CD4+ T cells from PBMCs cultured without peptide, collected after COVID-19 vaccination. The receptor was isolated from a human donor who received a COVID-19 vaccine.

The CDR3 coding sequence is TGTGCCAGCAGCTTAGACTTGTTAGGGACCGTGGGCTACACCTTC. Protein product: CASSLDLLGTVGYTF. The chain couples TRBV7-2 to TRBJ1-2, with D maybe TRBD1 (5 bases). CDR1 is SGHTA, CDR2 FQGNSA, per germline. The CDR3 totals 15 residues. V shed 1 base and J shed 8 bases, with 17 bases lying between them.